This TCR beta chain appears in the sequencing data of a study of spatial heterogeneity in lung cancer. As for the study in general: Compared with alpha-chain sequences, beta-chain sequences were consistently detected in greater numbers. On average, each unique TCR and UMI combination appeared more than ten times in raw reads. Regarding the study as a whole: At tumor resection, ubiquitous expanded TCRs were detected in blood more often than later.

There are a few counts of this clonotype. Its antigen is unidentified. All TCR cDNA molecules were individually tagged with a unique molecular identifier. A single record per CDR3 protein comes from TCRdb applying MiXCR to the 5' RACE reads. The sample has around 24,000 distinct CDR3 sequences, roughly 6.9% seen once. Germline trimming cut 5 bases from V and 2 bases from J; bases unmatched to any gene: 5. In germline, CDR1 is SGHAT, CDR2 FQNNGV. There are 15 residues in the CDR3. The time point is: sample taken at primary tumor resection. Whole RNA was taken from tumor, nontumor lung or frozen PBMC; it was then sequenced unsorted.

Sample: PBMCs, taken at surgery. This chain joins TRBV11-2 and TRBJ2-7, with 11 bases matching TRBD1. The source is a male donor with early-stage non-small cell lung cancer. The CDR3 is CASSIGTGGTYEQYF. The CDR3 DNA follows: TGTGCCAGCAGCATCGGGACAGGGGGAACCTACGAGCAGTACTTC.